The 23 T cell receptor beta chains reported below all come from one sample, sequenced in a study of cytomegalovirus exposure and HLA in healthy donors. PCR was performed using 60 Vbeta and 13 Jbeta primers. TCRdb's copy holds only in-frame clones and misses some; the assay was immunoSEQ multiplex PCR. The profile shows some 190,000 clones, approximately 86% of them singletons. Sequenced material: PBMCs. Every receptor here comes from a woman under 40 in good health and CMV-seronegative.

The chain carries TRBV5-8 and TRBJ1-3, with D hard to call. With 3 bases removed from V and 2 bases from J, the gap between germline ends came to 3 bases. Germline values: CDR1 SGHTS, CDR2 YDEGEE. The CDR3 contains 12 residues. The CDR3: CASSSAGNTIYF. CDR3 DNA sequence: TGTGCCAGCAGCTCGGCTGGAAACACCATATATTTT.

The chain is built from TRBV10-1 and TRBJ2-5; 13 bases agree with TRBD2. The CDR3 runs to 14 residues. The ends lost 6 bases at V and 5 bases at J; junction bases unmatched: 3. Germline CDR1 WNHNN, CDR2 SYGVQD (reference sequence). The CDR3 DNA is TGCGCCAGCAGGACTAGCGGGGGGTATGAGACCCAGTACTTC. Amino acids: CASRTSGGYETQYF.

On this clone itself: At one end, the junction sequence differs from germline, possibly due to a read error. The same CDR3 can be traced to other DNA sequences in this sample. This rearrangement joins TRBV5-4 to TRBJ2-7, with 11 bases lining up with TRBD1. The CDR3 contains 17 residues. Per germline, CDR1 SGHNT and CDR2 YYREEE (reference sequence). CDR3 coding DNA: TGCGCCAGCAGCTTTGGGGGAGCCGGGACAGGGGGATACGAGCAGTACTTC. Its protein is CASSFGGAGTGGYEQYF.

The chain combines TRBV21-1 with TRBJ2-1; TRBD1 is the table's D call, not checked against the DNA. TRBV21-1 represents a pseudogene. This CDR3 is built from 20 residues. CDR3 sequence: CASSKEVIDVQGPRENEQFF. CDR3 coding DNA: TGTGCCAGCAGCAAAGAGGTCATAGACGTACAGGGGCCCCGGGAGAATGAGCAGTTCTTC.

The V and J genes are TRBV29-1 and TRBJ1-1, with D unresolved. CDR1 is SQVTM, CDR2 ANQGSEA, per germline. The CDR3 length is 12 residues. V lost 2 bases and J 4 bases, leaving 8 bases between the germline ends. The CDR3 loop is CSVERGSTEAFF. The CDR3 nucleotides read TGCAGCGTTGAACGGGGAAGCACTGAAGCTTTCTTT. Full variable domain (outside the CDR3, taken from reference TRBV29-1 and TRBJ1-1): SAVISQKPSRDICQRGTSLTIQCQVDSQVTMMFWYRQQPGQSLTLIATANQGSEATYESGFVIDKFPISRPNLTFSTLTVSNMSPEDSSIYLCSVERGSTEAFFGQGTRLTVV.

The V gene is TRBV30, the J gene TRBJ2-5, with D possibly matching TRBD2 (5 bases). Per the germline V gene, CDR1 is GTSNPN and CDR2 is SVGIG (reference sequence). This CDR3 region has 10 residues. This CDR3 is CGAAEETQYF. The CDR3 DNA reads TGTGGGGCAGCGGAAGAGACCCAGTACTTC.

The V and J genes are TRBV19 and TRBJ1-1, with 11 bases fitting TRBD1. The germline V gene encodes CDR1 LNHDA and CDR2 SQIVND (reference sequence). This CDR3 comprises 13 residues. The ends lost 7 bases at V and 5 bases at J; junction bases unmatched: 3. In DNA, the CDR3 is TGTGCCAGTACCGGGACAGGGGGGACTGAAGCTTTCTTT. Its protein is CASTGTGGTEAFF. Using reference TRBV19 and TRBJ1-1 for the parts outside the CDR3, the full variable domain is DGGITQSPKYLFRKEGQNVTLSCEQNLNHDAMYWYRQDPGQGLRLIYYSQIVNDFQKGDIAEGYSVSREKKESFPLTVTSAQKNPTAFYLCASTGTGGTEAFFGQGTRLTVV.

Worth noting for this clone: Within the sample, other DNA sequences also encode this same CDR3. J is TRBJ2-3 and V is TRBV7-9; 9 positions match TRBD1. J was trimmed by 2 bases and V by 5 bases; bases with no gene match: 11. This CDR3 has 17 amino acids. The germline gives CDR1 SEHNR, CDR2 FQNEAQ (reference sequence). CDR3 protein: CASSRTPGTGYTDTQYF. The CDR3 DNA reads TGTGCCAGCAGCCGCACCCCAGGGACAGGGTACACAGATACGCAGTATTTT.

V and J are TRBV11-2 and TRBJ2-1, with 10 bases lining up with TRBD2. The CDR3 totals 16 residues. V lost 5 bases, J lost 6 bases, and 10 bases stayed unmatched. Germline V lookup: CDR1 SGHAT, CDR2 FQNNGV. CDR3 in DNA: TGTGCCAGCAGCCCCCGGGGGCTAGCGGGAGCCAATGAGCAGTTCTTC. This gives the protein CASSPRGLAGANEQFF.

The chain uses TRBV7-3 and TRBJ2-7; D not resolved. Germline values: CDR1 SGHTA, CDR2 FQGTGA. The V end lost 5 bases, the J end lost 5 bases, and 13 bases lay between the germline ends. The CDR3 is made up of 13 amino acids. CDR3 sequence (DNA): TGTGCCAGCAGCCAAACATCCCACCACGAGCAGTACTTC. Its protein product is CASSQTSHHEQYF.

Only one count was recorded for this clone. The chain recombines TRBV5-4 with TRBJ1-6; D is possibly TRBD1 (5 bases). Germline values: CDR1 SGHNT, CDR2 YYREEE (reference sequence). V lost 4 bases, J lost 9 bases, and 8 bases lay in between. This CDR3 is built from 12 residues. This CDR3 is CASSGGGSPLHF. The CDR3 coding sequence is TGTGCCAGCAGCGGCGGGGGTTCACCCCTCCACTTT.

This clone has more than one count but fewer than ten. The same CDR3 arises from other DNA sequences in this sample as well. The rearrangement joins TRBV5-1 to TRBJ2-1; 15 nucleotides agree with TRBD2. Trimming took 5 bases from V and 7 from J; bases not matched to a gene: 4. The CDR3 is 15 residues long. Germline lookup yields CDR1 SGHRS and CDR2 YFSETQ. The CDR3 DNA reads as TGCGCCAGCAGTCCGGGACTAGCGGGGGGTAATGAGCAGTTCTTC. It yields the protein CASSPGLAGGNEQFF.

This chain uses TRBV19 with TRBJ2-5; 7 nucleotides align to TRBD1. Germline V gene lookup returns CDR1 LNHDA and CDR2 SQIVND (reference sequence). V shed 10 bases and J 5 bases; nucleotides not matched to a gene: 19. The CDR3 consists of 16 residues. In DNA form, the CDR3 reads TGTGCCACCTCACTCGAAGGGACAGTCCGACGGGAGACCCAGTACTTC. This translates into CATSLEGTVRRETQYF.

This chain links TRBV30 with TRBJ2-5; 10 bases agree with TRBD1. The germline gives CDR1 GTSNPN, CDR2 SVGIG (reference sequence). Trimming removed 0 bases from V and 5 bases from J; junction bases left unmatched: 9. This CDR3 is built from 16 residues. The CDR3 loop is CAWSVWDRGLVETQYF. The CDR3 DNA reads as TGTGCCTGGAGTGTCTGGGACAGGGGTTTAGTGGAGACCCAGTACTTC. Combining the CDR3 with reference TRBV30 and TRBJ2-5 gives the whole variable domain SQTIHQWPATLVQPVGSPLSLECTVEGTSNPNLYWYRQAAGRGLQLLFYSVGIGQISSEVPQNLSASRPQDRQFILSSKKLLLSDSGFYLCAWSVWDRGLVETQYFGPGTRLLVL.

The V call is TRBV5-6, the J call TRBJ1-2; D is uncertain. V shed 0 bases and J shed 2 bases, with 8 bases lying between them. Germline lookup yields CDR1 SGHDT and CDR2 YYEEEE. The CDR3 covers 14 residues. CDR3 nucleotide sequence: TGTGCCAGCAGCTTGGGCGTTTTAAACTATGGCTACACCTTC. Its translation is CASSLGVLNYGYTF.

V and J are TRBV27 and TRBJ1-1; 9 nucleotides match TRBD1. CDR3 length: 15 residues. Per germline, CDR1 MNHEY and CDR2 SMNVEV (reference sequence). The trim removed 6 bases at V and 4 bases at J, leaving 9 bases unmatched. This CDR3 reads CASSPMGDRVTEAFF. DNA for the CDR3: TGTGCCAGCAGCCCTATGGGGGACAGGGTCACTGAAGCTTTCTTT.

This clone showed up just once. V is TRBV7-9 and J is TRBJ2-7; D remains unclear. The germline V gene has CDR1 SEHNR and CDR2 FQNEAQ (reference sequence). V was shortened by 5 bases and J by 4 bases, with 15 bases between the two germline ends. The CDR3 has 14 amino acids. CDR3 in DNA: TGTGCCAGCAGCCCCCTCTCGCCGACTTACGAGCAGTACTTC. Its protein is CASSPLSPTYEQYF.

CDR3 in amino acids: CAISGTSGRETQYF. The CDR3 DNA follows: TGTGCCATCAGTGGGACTAGCGGGAGAGAGACCCAGTACTTC. The chain carries TRBV10-3 and TRBJ2-5, with 13 nucleotides matching TRBD2. The CDR3 has 14 residues. Germline loops: CDR1 ENHRY, CDR2 SYGVKD. V lost 4 bases to trimming and J lost 4 bases; unmatched junction nucleotides: 0.

The rearrangement uses TRBV5-1 and TRBJ2-5; D might be TRBD1 (6 bases). Germline CDR1 and CDR2: SGHRS and YFSETQ. Trimming shortened V by 4 bases and J by 4 bases, and 17 bases separated the two germline ends. The CDR3 has 15 residues. In DNA, the CDR3 is TGCGCCAGCAGCAACCAGCCGGACAGCAGAGAGACCCAGTACTTC. Protein: CASSNQPDSRETQYF.

The chain has TRBV10-1 and TRBJ2-7; D might be TRBD2 (6 bases). With 2 bases removed from V and 0 bases from J, the gap between germline ends came to 11 bases. Germline CDR1 reads WNHNN; CDR2 reads SYGVQD (reference sequence). The CDR3 loop spans 15 amino acids. This chain's CDR3 is CASSEGGASSYEQYF. DNA for the CDR3: TGCGCCAGCAGTGAGGGCGGGGCCAGCTCCTACGAGCAGTACTTC.

The chain carries TRBV5-6 and TRBJ1-2, with 7 bases fitting TRBD1. Trimming removed 3 bases from V and 0 bases from J; junction bases left unmatched: 8. The CDR3 is made up of 16 amino acids. Germline values: CDR1 SGHDT, CDR2 YYEEEE. The CDR3, as DNA: TGTGCCAGCAGCTCCGACCGGGACAGACCTAACTATGGCTACACCTTC. It is translated as CASSSDRDRPNYGYTF.

V is TRBV6-5 and J is TRBJ2-3; D may be TRBD2 (6 bases). The germline V gene has CDR1 MNHEY and CDR2 SVGAGI. V lost 6 bases, J lost 5 bases, and 12 bases lay in between. The CDR3 consists of 13 residues. CDR3 loop: CASSLGLGDTQYF. DNA of the CDR3: TGTGCCAGCAGCCTGGGACTGGGAGATACGCAGTATTTT.

This chain links TRBV5-4 with TRBJ2-3, with 10 bases fitting TRBD1. Trimming cost V 4 bases and J 4 bases; bases outside gene matches: 3. This CDR3 region has 14 residues. Germline CDR1 reads SGHNT; CDR2 reads YYREEE (reference sequence). This chain's CDR3 is CASSIGQGADTQYF. The CDR3 DNA reads as TGTGCCAGCAGCATTGGACAGGGGGCAGATACGCAGTATTTT.